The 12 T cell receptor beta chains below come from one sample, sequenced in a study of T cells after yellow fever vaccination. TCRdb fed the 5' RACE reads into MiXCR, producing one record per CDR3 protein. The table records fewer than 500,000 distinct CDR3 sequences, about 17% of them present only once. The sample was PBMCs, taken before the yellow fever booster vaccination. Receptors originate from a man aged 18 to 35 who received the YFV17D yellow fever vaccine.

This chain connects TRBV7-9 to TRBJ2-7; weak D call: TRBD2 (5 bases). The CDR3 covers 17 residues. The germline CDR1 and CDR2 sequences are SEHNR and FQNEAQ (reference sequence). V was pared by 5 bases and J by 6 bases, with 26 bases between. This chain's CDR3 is CASSPSPLRDRAGEQYF. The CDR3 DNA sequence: TGTGCCAGCAGCCCAAGCCCACTCCGGGATAGGGCTGGCGAGCAGTACTTC.

Here the CDR3 DNA reads TGCGCCAGCAGCTTAACCGGACAGGGGGGCGAGACCCAGTACTTC. Translation gives CASSLTGQGGETQYF. This chain links TRBV5-1 with TRBJ2-5; TRBD1 agrees at 10 bases. The CDR3 runs to 15 residues. Trimming removed 2 bases from V and 5 bases from J; junction bases left unmatched: 6. Germline CDR1 and CDR2: SGHRS and YFSETQ.

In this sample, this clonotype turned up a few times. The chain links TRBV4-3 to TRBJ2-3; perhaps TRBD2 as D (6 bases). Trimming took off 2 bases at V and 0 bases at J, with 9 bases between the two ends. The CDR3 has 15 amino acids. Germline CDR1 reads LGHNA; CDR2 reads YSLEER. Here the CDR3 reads CASSQRGESTDTQYF. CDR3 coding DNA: TGCGCCAGCAGCCAACGCGGGGAGAGCACAGATACGCAGTATTTT.

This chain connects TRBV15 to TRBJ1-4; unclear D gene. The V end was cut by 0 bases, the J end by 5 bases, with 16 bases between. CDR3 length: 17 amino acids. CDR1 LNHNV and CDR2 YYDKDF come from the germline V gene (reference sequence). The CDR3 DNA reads TGTGCCACCAGCAGAGACCCGGGAATCCTGGGAAATGAAAAACTGTTTTTT. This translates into CATSRDPGILGNEKLFF.

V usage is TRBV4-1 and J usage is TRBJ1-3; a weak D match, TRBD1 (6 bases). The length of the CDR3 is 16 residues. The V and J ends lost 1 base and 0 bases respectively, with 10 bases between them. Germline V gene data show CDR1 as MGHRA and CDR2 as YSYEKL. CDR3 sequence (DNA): TGCGCCAGCAGCCAAGTGGGGGCCCGCTCTGGAAACACCATATATTTT. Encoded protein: CASSQVGARSGNTIYF.

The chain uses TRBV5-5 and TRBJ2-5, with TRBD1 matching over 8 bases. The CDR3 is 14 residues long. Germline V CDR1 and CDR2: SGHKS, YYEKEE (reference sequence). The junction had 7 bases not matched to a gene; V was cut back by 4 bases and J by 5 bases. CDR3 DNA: TGTGCCAGCAGCATAGGACAGGGTTTTGAGACCCAGTACTTC. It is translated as CASSIGQGFETQYF.

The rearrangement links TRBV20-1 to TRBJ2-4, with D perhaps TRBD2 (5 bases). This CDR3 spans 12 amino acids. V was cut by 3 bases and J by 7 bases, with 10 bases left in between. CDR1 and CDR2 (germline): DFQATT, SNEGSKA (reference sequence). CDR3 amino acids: CSARDFPNIQYF. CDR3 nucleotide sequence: TGCAGTGCTAGGGACTTCCCCAACATTCAGTACTTC.

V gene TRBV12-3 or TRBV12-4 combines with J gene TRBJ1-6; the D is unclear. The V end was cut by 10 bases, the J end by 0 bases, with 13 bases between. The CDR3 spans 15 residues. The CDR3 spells CATQRESSYNSPLHF. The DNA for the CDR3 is TGTGCCACCCAGCGGGAAAGCTCCTATAATTCACCCCTCCACTTT.

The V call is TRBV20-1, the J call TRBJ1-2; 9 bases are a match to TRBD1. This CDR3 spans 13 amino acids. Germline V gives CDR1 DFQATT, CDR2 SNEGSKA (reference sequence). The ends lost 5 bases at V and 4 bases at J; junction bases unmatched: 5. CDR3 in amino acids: CSAAGTGSYGYTF. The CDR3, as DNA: TGCAGTGCTGCCGGGACAGGGAGCTATGGCTACACCTTC.

CDR3 in DNA: TGTGCCAGCAGCCAGACTAGCGGGGGAACCTACGAGCAGTACGTC. This sequence encodes CASSQTSGGTYEQYV. The genes are TRBV7-2 and TRBJ2-7; TRBD2 agrees at 12 bases. The CDR3 is 15 residues long. Germline loops: CDR1 SGHTA, CDR2 FQGNSA. Trimming cost V 5 bases and J 2 bases; bases outside gene matches: 4.

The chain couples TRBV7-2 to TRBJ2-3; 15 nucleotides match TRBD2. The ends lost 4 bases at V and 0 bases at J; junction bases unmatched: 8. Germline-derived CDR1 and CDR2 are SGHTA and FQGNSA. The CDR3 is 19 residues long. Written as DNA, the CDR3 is TGTGCCAGCAGCTACCCCGGGACTAGCGGGGGGACTAGCACAGATACGCAGTATTTT. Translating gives CASSYPGTSGGTSTDTQYF.

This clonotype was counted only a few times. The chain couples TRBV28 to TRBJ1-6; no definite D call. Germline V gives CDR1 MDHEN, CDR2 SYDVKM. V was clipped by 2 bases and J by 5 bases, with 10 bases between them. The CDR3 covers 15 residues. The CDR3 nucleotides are TGTGCCAGCAGTTTACTGGACGGGAATAATTCACCCCTCCACTTT. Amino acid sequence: CASSLLDGNNSPLHF.